Listed below are T cell receptor beta chains from one sample, sequenced in a study of shared clonotypes between healthy human individuals. Profiling relied on immunoSEQ multiplex PCR, and the TCRdb table lists in-frame clones only, not all of them. Of about 2.1 million clones listed, about 93% are singletons. The material sequenced was naive CD8+ T cells from PBMCs. Receptor source: a man aged 18 to 29 in good health. Some clones in this sample may be carry-over from other donors' samples. CDR3s include the opening cysteine and the closing phenylalanine or tryptophan. Each record gives: J gene, CDR3 length, D gene, V gene, CDR3 protein. The D gene is left open where the match is weak.

TRBJ2-7	14	-	TRBV9	CASSSYGQTYEQYF
TRBJ1-1	15	-	TRBV5-1	CASSGGESLNTEAFF
TRBJ2-7	15	TRBD2	TRBV27	CASSRGTSGSHEQYF
TRBJ1-1	12	TRBD1	TRBV27	CASSLRTGEAFF
TRBJ1-2	15	-	TRBV7-2	CASSLYGVRLDGYTF
TRBJ2-1	14	TRBD1	TRBV5-1	CASSLDNRGDEQFF
TRBJ2-3	16	-	TRBV4-3	CASSPRGFRGTDTQYF
TRBJ2-2	15	TRBD1	TRBV30	CAWSGWDRGTGELFF
TRBJ2-3	16	-	TRBV13	CASSASGGASTDTQYF
TRBJ2-7	15	-	TRBV27	CASNRYSSGFYEQYF
TRBJ2-1	16	TRBD1	TRBV5-5	CASSLGFRQGGNEQFF
TRBJ1-2	13	-	TRBV7-9	CASSSDTNYGYTF
TRBJ2-1	18	TRBD2	TRBV7-9	CASSLGLAGGPGSNEQFF
TRBJ1-1	11	TRBD1	TRBV29-1	CSVDTGGRAFF
TRBJ2-7	14	-	TRBV10-1	CASSESPGTYEQYF